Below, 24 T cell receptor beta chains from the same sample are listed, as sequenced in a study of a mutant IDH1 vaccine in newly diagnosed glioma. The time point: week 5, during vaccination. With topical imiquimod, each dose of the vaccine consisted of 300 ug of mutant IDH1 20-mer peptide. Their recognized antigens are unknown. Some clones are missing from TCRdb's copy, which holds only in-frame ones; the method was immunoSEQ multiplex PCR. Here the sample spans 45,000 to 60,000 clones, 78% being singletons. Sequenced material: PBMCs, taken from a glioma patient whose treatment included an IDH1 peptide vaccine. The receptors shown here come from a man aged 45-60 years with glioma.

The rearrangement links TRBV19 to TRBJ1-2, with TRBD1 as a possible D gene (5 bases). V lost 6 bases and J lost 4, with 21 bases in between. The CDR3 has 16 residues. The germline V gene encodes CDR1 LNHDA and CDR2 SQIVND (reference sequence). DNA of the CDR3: TGTGCCAGTAGGCGGATTAGCCCCGACAGACCCTATGGCTACACCTTC. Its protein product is CASRRISPDRPYGYTF.

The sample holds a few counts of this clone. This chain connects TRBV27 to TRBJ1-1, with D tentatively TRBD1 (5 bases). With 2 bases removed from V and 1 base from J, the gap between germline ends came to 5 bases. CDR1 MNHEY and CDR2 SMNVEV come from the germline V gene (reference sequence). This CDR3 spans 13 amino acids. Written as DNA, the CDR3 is TGTGCCAGCAGTTTAACAGGGAACACTGAAGCTTTCTTT. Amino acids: CASSLTGNTEAFF.

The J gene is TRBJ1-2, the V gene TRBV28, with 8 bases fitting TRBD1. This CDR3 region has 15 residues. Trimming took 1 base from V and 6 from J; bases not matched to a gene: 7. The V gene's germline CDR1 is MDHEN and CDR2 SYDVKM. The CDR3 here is CASSLYGQGIDGYTF. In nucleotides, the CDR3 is TGTGCCAGCAGTTTATATGGACAGGGCATCGATGGCTACACCTTC.

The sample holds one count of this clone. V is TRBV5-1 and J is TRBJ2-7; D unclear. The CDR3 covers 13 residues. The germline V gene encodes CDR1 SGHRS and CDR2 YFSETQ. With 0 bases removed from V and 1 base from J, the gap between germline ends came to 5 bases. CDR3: CASSLAGSYEQYF. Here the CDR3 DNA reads TGCGCCAGCAGCTTGGCCGGGTCCTACGAGCAGTACTTC.

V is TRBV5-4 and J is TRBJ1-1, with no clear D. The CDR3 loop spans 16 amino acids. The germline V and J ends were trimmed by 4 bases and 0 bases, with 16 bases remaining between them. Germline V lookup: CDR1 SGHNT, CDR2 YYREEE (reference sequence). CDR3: CASSPGGLGMNTEAFF. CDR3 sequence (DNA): TGTGCCAGCAGCCCCGGAGGGTTAGGCATGAACACTGAAGCTTTCTTT.

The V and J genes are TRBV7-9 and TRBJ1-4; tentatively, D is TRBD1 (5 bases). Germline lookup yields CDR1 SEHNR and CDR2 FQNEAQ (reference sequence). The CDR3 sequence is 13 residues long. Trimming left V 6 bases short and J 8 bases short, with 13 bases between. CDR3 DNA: TGTGCCAGCAGTGACTGGGGGGAAGAAAAACTGTTTTTT. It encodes CASSDWGEEKLFF.

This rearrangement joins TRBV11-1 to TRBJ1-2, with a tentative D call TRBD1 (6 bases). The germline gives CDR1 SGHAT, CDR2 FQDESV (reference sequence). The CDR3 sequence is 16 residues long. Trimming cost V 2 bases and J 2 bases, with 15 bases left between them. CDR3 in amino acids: CASSLRITGRNYGYTF. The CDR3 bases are TGTGCCAGCAGCTTACGGATTACAGGGAGGAACTATGGCTACACCTTC.

The CDR3 region is CASSFPGQGKETQYF. The CDR3 bases are TGTGCCAGCAGCTTCCCGGGACAGGGTAAAGAGACCCAGTACTTC. J is TRBJ2-5 and V is TRBV11-1; 9 nucleotides agree with TRBD1. The CDR3 has 15 residues. Germline values: CDR1 SGHAT, CDR2 FQDESV (reference sequence). J gave up 3 bases and V 3 bases, and 5 bases lay outside the gene matches.

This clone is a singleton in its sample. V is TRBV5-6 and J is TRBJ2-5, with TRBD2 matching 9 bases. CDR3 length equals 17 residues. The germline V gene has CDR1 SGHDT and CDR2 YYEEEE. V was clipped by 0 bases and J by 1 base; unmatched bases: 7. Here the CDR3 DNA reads TGTGCCAGCAGCTTGGCCTCTAGCGGGGTTTTCCAAGAGACCCAGTACTTC. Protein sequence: CASSLASSGVFQETQYF.

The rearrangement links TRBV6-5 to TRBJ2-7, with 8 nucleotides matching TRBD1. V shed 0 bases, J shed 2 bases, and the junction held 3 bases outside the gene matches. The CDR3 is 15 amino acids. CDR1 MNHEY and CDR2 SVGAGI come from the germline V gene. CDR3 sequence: CASSYSGQVTYEQYF. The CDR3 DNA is TGTGCCAGCAGTTACTCGGGACAGGTTACCTACGAGCAGTACTTC.

The CDR3 DNA reads TGTGCCAGCTGGAGCGGTCGGGGGGTCACAGATACGCAGTATTTT. Protein sequence: CASWSGRGVTDTQYF. The chain carries TRBV5-4 and TRBJ2-3; 7 bases match TRBD2. Looked up from germline, CDR1 is SGHNT and CDR2 is YYREEE (reference sequence). This CDR3 contains 15 residues. The trim removed 7 bases at V and 2 bases at J, leaving 10 bases unmatched.

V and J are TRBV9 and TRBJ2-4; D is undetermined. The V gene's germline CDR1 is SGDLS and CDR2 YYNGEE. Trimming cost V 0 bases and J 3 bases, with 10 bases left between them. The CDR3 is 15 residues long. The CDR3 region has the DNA TGTGCCAGCAGCGTAGCACCGGACCTCAAAAACATTCAGTACTTC. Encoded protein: CASSVAPDLKNIQYF.

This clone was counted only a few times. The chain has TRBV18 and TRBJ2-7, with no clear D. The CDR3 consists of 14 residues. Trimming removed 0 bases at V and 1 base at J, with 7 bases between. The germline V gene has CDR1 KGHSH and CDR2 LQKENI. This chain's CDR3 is CASSPPSVSYEQYF. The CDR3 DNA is TGTGCCAGCTCACCACCGTCAGTTTCCTACGAGCAGTACTTC.

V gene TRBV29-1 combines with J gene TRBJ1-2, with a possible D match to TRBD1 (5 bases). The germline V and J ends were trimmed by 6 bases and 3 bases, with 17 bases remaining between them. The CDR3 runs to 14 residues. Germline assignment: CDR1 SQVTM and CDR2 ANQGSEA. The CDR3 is CSVTGGSVDYGYTF. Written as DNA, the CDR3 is TGCAGCGTGACGGGGGGGAGTGTTGACTATGGCTACACCTTC.

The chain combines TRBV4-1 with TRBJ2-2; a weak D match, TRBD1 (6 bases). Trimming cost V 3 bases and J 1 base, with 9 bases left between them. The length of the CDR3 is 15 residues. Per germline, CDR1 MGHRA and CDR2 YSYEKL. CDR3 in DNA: TGCGCCAGCAGCCAGCCGGGACAGAACACCGGGGAGCTGTTTTTT. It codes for CASSQPGQNTGELFF.

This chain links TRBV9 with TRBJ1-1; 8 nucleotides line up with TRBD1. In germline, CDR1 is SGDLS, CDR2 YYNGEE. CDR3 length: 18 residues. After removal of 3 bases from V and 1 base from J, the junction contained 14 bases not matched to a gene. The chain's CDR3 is CASSAWTGRLKRNTEAFF. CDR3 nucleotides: TGTGCCAGCAGCGCCTGGACAGGGAGGCTGAAGAGGAACACTGAAGCTTTCTTT.

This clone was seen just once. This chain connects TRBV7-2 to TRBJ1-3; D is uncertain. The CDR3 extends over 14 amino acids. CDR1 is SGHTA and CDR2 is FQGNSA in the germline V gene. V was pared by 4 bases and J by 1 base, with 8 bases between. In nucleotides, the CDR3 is TGTGCCAGCAGCTCGCCGGGATCTGGAAACACCATATATTTT. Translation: CASSSPGSGNTIYF.

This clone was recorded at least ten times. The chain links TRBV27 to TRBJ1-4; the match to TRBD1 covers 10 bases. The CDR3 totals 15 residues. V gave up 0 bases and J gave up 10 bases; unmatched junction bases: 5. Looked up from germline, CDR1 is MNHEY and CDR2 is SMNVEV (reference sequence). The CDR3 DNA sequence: TGTGCCAGCAGTTTATCGGGGACAGGGGAGACAAAACTGTTTTTT. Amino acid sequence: CASSLSGTGETKLFF.

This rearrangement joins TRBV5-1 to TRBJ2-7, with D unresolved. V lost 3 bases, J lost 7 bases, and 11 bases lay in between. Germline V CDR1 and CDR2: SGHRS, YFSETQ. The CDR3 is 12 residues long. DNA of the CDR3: TGCGCCAGCAGCTCACCTTTGGGTGAGCAGTACTTC. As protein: CASSSPLGEQYF.

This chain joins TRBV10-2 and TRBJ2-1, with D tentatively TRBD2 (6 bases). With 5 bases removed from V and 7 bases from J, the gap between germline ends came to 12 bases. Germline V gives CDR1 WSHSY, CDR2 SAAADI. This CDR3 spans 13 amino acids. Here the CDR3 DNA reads TGCGCCAGCAGTTATGCGGGGAAGAATGAGCAGTTCTTC. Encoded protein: CASSYAGKNEQFF.

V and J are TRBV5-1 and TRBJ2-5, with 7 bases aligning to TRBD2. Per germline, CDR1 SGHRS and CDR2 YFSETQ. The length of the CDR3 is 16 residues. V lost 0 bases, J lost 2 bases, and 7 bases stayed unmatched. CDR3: CASSLEASGVQETQYF. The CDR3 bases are TGCGCCAGCAGCTTGGAGGCTAGCGGAGTACAAGAGACCCAGTACTTC.

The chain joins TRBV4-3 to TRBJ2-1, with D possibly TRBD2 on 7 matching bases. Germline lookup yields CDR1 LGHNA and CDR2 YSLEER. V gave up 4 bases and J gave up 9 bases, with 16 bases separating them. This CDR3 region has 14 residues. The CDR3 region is CASSRGGPIFEQFF. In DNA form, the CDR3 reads TGCGCCAGCAGCCGGGGGGGGCCCATTTTTGAGCAGTTCTTC.

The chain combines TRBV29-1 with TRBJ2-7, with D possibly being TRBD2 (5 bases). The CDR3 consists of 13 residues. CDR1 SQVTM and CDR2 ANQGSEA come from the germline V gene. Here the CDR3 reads CAVGGLRAYEQYF. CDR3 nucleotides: TGCGCCGTTGGAGGATTAAGGGCCTACGAGCAGTACTTC.

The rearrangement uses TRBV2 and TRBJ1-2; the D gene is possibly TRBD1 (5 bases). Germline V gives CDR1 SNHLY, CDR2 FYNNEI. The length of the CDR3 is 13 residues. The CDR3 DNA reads TGTGCGAGCGGGTACGAGGGGAGCTATGGCTACACCTTC. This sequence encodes CASGYEGSYGYTF.